The next 27 T cell receptor beta chains were all read from a single sample in a study of human T cells and chemical hapten exposure. One entry per CDR3 protein, called by TCRdb with MiXCR from the RACE reads. The sample shows roughly 40,000 distinct CDR3 sequences, around an eighth of them seen only once. Time point described: pre-sensitization, week 0. Treatment described: therapeutic diphenylcyclopropenone sensitization with weekly scalp DPC. The sample consisted of whole blood, taken in connection with sensitization to the hapten diphenylcyclopropenone (DPC). All receptors derive from a young woman with alopecia areata. Some clones in this sample may be carry-over from other donors' samples.

The chain employs TRBV7-3 and TRBJ2-1; D unresolved. The length of the CDR3 is 15 residues. Germline assignment: CDR1 SGHTA and CDR2 FQGTGA. V shed 2 bases and J shed 5 bases, with 13 bases lying between them. The DNA for the CDR3 is TGTGCCAGCAGCTTAGGACCGGTAACAAACAATGAGCAGTTCTTC. Translating it yields CASSLGPVTNNEQFF.

This clonotype was seen a handful of times. The rearrangement links TRBV4-2 to TRBJ2-5; possibly TRBD1 for D (6 bases). Trimming shortened V by 3 bases and J by 3 bases, and 8 bases separated the two germline ends. The length of the CDR3 is 13 residues. Germline loops: CDR1 LGHNA, CDR2 YNFKEQ. The DNA for the CDR3 is TGTGCCAGCAGCCAGAGGGACAAAGAGACCCAGTACTTC. Translating gives CASSQRDKETQYF.

This clonotype appeared a few times. The chain joins TRBV20-1 to TRBJ1-1, with D perhaps matching TRBD1 (6 bases). Looked up from germline, CDR1 is DFQATT and CDR2 is SNEGSKA (reference sequence). The V and J ends lost 0 bases and 11 bases respectively, with 13 bases between them. This CDR3 is built from 12 residues. CDR3 nucleotides: TGCAGTGCTAGAGACCGGACAGAAAGGGCTTTCTTT. The encoded protein is CSARDRTERAFF.

This clonotype came up many times. This chain links TRBV29-1 with TRBJ2-6; D may be TRBD2 (5 bases). Germline CDR1 reads SQVTM; CDR2 reads ANQGSEA. The V end lost 1 base, the J end lost 4 bases, and 8 bases lay between the germline ends. The CDR3 is made up of 14 amino acids. The CDR3: CSVEGGNGANVLTF. The CDR3 coding sequence is TGCAGCGTTGAAGGAGGGAACGGGGCCAACGTCCTGACTTTC.

This clonotype has a handful of counts. The J gene is TRBJ1-2, the V gene TRBV7-9; D ambiguous. Trimming took off 1 base at V and 2 bases at J, with 8 bases between the two ends. Germline values: CDR1 SEHNR, CDR2 FQNEAQ (reference sequence). This CDR3 contains 14 residues. The CDR3 coding sequence is TGTGCCAGCAGCTTAGATGCCAAGAACTATGGCTACACCTTC. As protein: CASSLDAKNYGYTF. Variable domain in full (rest from reference TRBV7-9 and TRBJ1-2): DTGVSQNPRHKITKRGQNVTFRCDPISEHNRLYWYRQTLGQGPEFLTYFQNEAQLEKSRLLSDRFSAERPKGSFSTLEIQRTEQGDSAMYLCASSLDAKNYGYTFGSGTRLTVV.

This clonotype was observed many times. This chain links TRBV4-3 with TRBJ1-5; 8 nucleotides match TRBD1. Germline assignment: CDR1 LGHNA and CDR2 YSLEER. Trimming took 0 bases from V and 2 from J; bases not matched to a gene: 6. The CDR3 has 17 amino acids. As DNA, the CDR3 is TGCGCCAGCAGCCAAGATCGGGCAGGGGGCGGCAATCAGCCCCAGCATTTT. Residues: CASSQDRAGGGNQPQHF.

This clonotype came up a few times. The chain couples TRBV7-3 to TRBJ1-1; D not certain. V lost 5 bases and J lost 11, with 18 bases in between. Germline V gene lookup returns CDR1 SGHTA and CDR2 FQGTGA. The CDR3 is made up of 13 amino acids. As DNA, the CDR3 is TGTGCCAGCAGCCCCCACTCGGTCGAACGGGCTTTCTTT. Translating it yields CASSPHSVERAFF.

This clonotype was observed a few times. The chain uses TRBV29-1 and TRBJ2-3; 8 bases are shared with TRBD2. Trimming cost V 5 bases and J 6 bases; bases outside gene matches: 10. Looked up from germline, CDR1 is SQVTM and CDR2 is ANQGSEA. This CDR3 comprises 14 residues. The DNA of the CDR3 is TGCAGCGTTACCCCGGGACTAGAGCCGGATACGCAGTATTTT. This codes for CSVTPGLEPDTQYF.

This chain connects TRBV7-9 to TRBJ1-1; D not certain. Per the germline V gene, CDR1 is SEHNR and CDR2 is FQNEAQ (reference sequence). V shed 1 base and J shed 7 bases, with 10 bases lying between them. The CDR3 consists of 13 residues. In DNA form, the CDR3 reads TGTGCCAGCAGCTTAGAGGCAAGGCTTGAAGCTTTCTTT. Translation gives CASSLEARLEAFF.

The chain joins TRBV29-1 to TRBJ1-1, with TRBD1 as a possible D gene (6 bases). V was cut by 6 bases and J by 5 bases, with 13 bases left in between. CDR1 is SQVTM and CDR2 is ANQGSEA in the germline V gene. The CDR3 length is 12 residues. In DNA, the CDR3 is TGCAGCGTCCTCAGGGGAGGAACTGAAGCTTTCTTT. Protein product: CSVLRGGTEAFF.

The sample holds many counts of this clonotype. The chain combines TRBV3-1 with TRBJ2-1; the D is unclear. CDR3 size: 12 residues. Looked up from germline, CDR1 is LGHDT and CDR2 is YNNKEL (reference sequence). Trimming pared 6 bases from V and 3 bases from J, leaving 6 bases between. The CDR3 region is CASSQSYNEQFF. CDR3 bases: TGTGCCAGCAGTCAAAGCTACAATGAGCAGTTCTTC.

This clonotype was picked up many times. This chain links TRBV7-2 with TRBJ1-6; D is perhaps TRBD1 (5 bases). Per the germline V gene, CDR1 is SGHTA and CDR2 is FQGNSA. V lost 1 base, J lost 6 bases, and 10 bases lay in between. The CDR3 has 15 residues. Here the CDR3 DNA reads TGTGCCAGCAGCTTAGTGAGGGGAGGTAATTCACCCCTCCACTTT. It is translated as CASSLVRGGNSPLHF.

The rearrangement joins TRBV29-1 to TRBJ1-4; D is uncertain. Germline lookup yields CDR1 SQVTM and CDR2 ANQGSEA. Trimming removed 1 base from V and 1 base from J, with 4 bases in between. This CDR3 spans 13 amino acids. CDR3 sequence (DNA): TGCAGCGTTGAAGGAGGAACTAATGAAAAACTGTTTTTT. Its protein is CSVEGGTNEKLFF.

This clonotype was observed a handful of times. The chain joins TRBV28 to TRBJ2-3; D might be TRBD1 or TRBD2, each matching 5 bases. The CDR3 runs 16 residues. Germline CDR1 and CDR2: MDHEN and SYDVKM. Trimming left V 8 bases short and J 1 base short, with 19 bases between. CDR3 protein: CASGTPRRKRTDTQYF. The CDR3 bases are TGTGCCAGCGGGACGCCAAGGCGTAAACGCACAGATACGCAGTATTTT.

This clonotype was detected only once. The chain uses TRBV27 and TRBJ2-7; 8 bases are shared with TRBD1. CDR1 is MNHEY and CDR2 is SMNVEV in the germline V gene (reference sequence). This CDR3 comprises 13 residues. V was clipped by 5 bases and J by 6 bases; unmatched bases: 6. CDR3 sequence (DNA): TGTGCCAGCAGTCCCCGGACAGGGCCCGAGCAGTACTTC. It yields the protein CASSPRTGPEQYF.

In nucleotides, the CDR3 is TGCAGCGTTTGGGGACAGGCACCGAGCACAGATACGCAGTATTTT. This codes for CSVWGQAPSTDTQYF. The chain links TRBV29-1 to TRBJ2-3, with TRBD1 identical over 8 bases. The CDR3 covers 15 residues. Per the germline V gene, CDR1 is SQVTM and CDR2 is ANQGSEA. The J segment lost 0 bases and the V segment lost 5 bases, leaving 7 bases of the junction unmatched.

The genes are TRBV20-1 and TRBJ2-2; D not resolved. This CDR3 contains 13 residues. Germline CDR1 reads DFQATT; CDR2 reads SNEGSKA (reference sequence). V lost 5 bases and J lost 2, with 9 bases in between. Here the CDR3 reads CSAADPNTGELFF. The CDR3 DNA is TGCAGTGCTGCGGATCCCAACACCGGGGAGCTGTTTTTT.

The sample holds a few counts of this clonotype. The gene calls are TRBV7-3 and TRBJ2-2, with D unclear. Germline V CDR1 and CDR2: SGHTA, FQGTGA. The V end lost 5 bases, the J end lost 0 bases, and 13 bases lay between the germline ends. The CDR3 length is 16 residues. CDR3 in amino acids: CASSPLDRANTGELFF. CDR3 in DNA: TGTGCCAGCAGCCCACTGGACCGCGCGAACACCGGGGAGCTGTTTTTT.

This clonotype turned up a few times. The chain has TRBV4-2 and TRBJ1-1; TRBD1 matches at 10 bases. From germline, CDR1 is LGHNA and CDR2 YNFKEQ. This CDR3 is 16 amino acids long. Trimming cost V 3 bases and J 5 bases; bases outside gene matches: 9. DNA for the CDR3: TGTGCCAGCAGCCAGACTAAGGGACAGGGGTCTACTGAAGCTTTCTTT. This sequence encodes CASSQTKGQGSTEAFF.

This clonotype has ten or more counts. The gene calls are TRBV28 and TRBJ2-3; tentatively, D is TRBD2 (5 bases). Germline CDR1 is MDHEN and CDR2 is SYDVKM. The CDR3 runs 15 residues. Trimming cost V 3 bases and J 5 bases, with 15 bases left between them. The CDR3 protein is CASSFLASAQDTQYF. CDR3 nucleotides: TGTGCCAGCAGTTTTCTAGCAAGTGCTCAAGATACGCAGTATTTT.

This clonotype was picked up many times. The chain joins TRBV12-3 or TRBV12-4 to TRBJ2-5; no definite D call. CDR3 length: 12 amino acids. Trimming removed 5 bases from V and 5 bases from J, with 9 bases in between. The CDR3, as DNA: TGTGCCAGCAGTAACCTGGGGGAGACCCAGTACTTC. Amino acids: CASSNLGETQYF.

This clonotype came up many times. The chain joins TRBV5-6 to TRBJ2-7, with D perhaps given as TRBD1 or TRBD2 (5 bases each). Trimming took off 2 bases at V and 4 bases at J, with 13 bases between the two ends. Germline-derived CDR1 and CDR2 are SGHDT and YYEEEE. The CDR3 has 14 residues. The chain's CDR3 is CASSFRGARYEQYF. The CDR3 DNA reads as TGTGCCAGCAGCTTTCGAGGGGCAAGGTACGAGCAGTACTTC.

This clonotype has a single count. This could be a read error, since a much larger clone is one nucleotide away. The chain is built from TRBV28 and TRBJ2-4; perhaps TRBD2 as D (5 bases). This CDR3 has 12 residues. The germline V gene encodes CDR1 MDHEN and CDR2 SYDVKM. The CDR3 region has the DNA TGTGCCAGCAGTTTGGGAGAAAACATTCAGTGCTTC. Protein: CASSLGENIQCF.

This clonotype was found a few times. The chain couples TRBV6-2 or TRBV6-3 to TRBJ2-1; 8 bases align to TRBD2. Germline CDR1 MNHEY, CDR2 SVGEGT. The length of the CDR3 is 12 residues. V trimming: 5 bases; J trimming: 15 bases; junction bases outside the gene matches: 9. The CDR3 nucleotides are TGTGCCAGCAGTAAGACCGGGACTAGTATGTTCTTC. Amino acids: CASSKTGTSMFF.

This clonotype was counted only a few times. The chain couples TRBV6-2 or TRBV6-3 to TRBJ2-7, with D perhaps matching TRBD1 (5 bases). This CDR3 comprises 14 residues. Germline values: CDR1 MNHEY, CDR2 SVGEGT. Trimming cost V 6 bases and J 1 base, with 13 bases left between them. The CDR3: CASRSTGLSYEQYF. The CDR3 DNA reads TGTGCCAGCAGATCAACAGGATTGTCCTACGAGCAGTACTTC.

This clonotype has only a few counts. Compared with germline, one end of the junction differs, possibly owing to a read error. This rearrangement joins TRBV9 to TRBJ2-7, with D hard to call. Germline V gives CDR1 SGDLS, CDR2 YYNGEE. The CDR3 loop spans 13 amino acids. As DNA, the CDR3 is TGTGCCAGCAGCGTCATAGATTCCTCCGAGCAGTACTTC. Residues: CASSVIDSSEQYF.

This clonotype was recorded once. A read error is likely, as this CDR3 ends without the conserved phenylalanine or tryptophan. The chain is built from TRBV6-1 and TRBJ2-3; D is unresolved. V dropped 6 bases and J dropped 3 bases, with 7 bases sitting between them. Germline CDR1 is MNHNS and CDR2 is SASEGT. The CDR3 contains 12 residues. In DNA form, the CDR3 reads TGTGCCAGCAGCGCTCATACAGATACGCAGTATATT. Translated, it gives CASSAHTDTQYI.